These 27 T cell receptor beta chains were sequenced from one sample in a study of CXCR3-negative and CXCR3-positive naive CD8 T cells. The TRB libraries of cDNA were built by UMI-labeled 5' RACE. Reprocessing the 5' RACE reads, TCRdb reports a single entry for every CDR3 protein and omits DNA. The listing contains 150,000 to 170,000 distinct CDR3 sequences. No antigen is known for these receptors. Notes on the study in general: The TRB CDR3s that CXCR3-positive naive cells carried were more hydrophobic than those of CXCR3-negative naive cells.

Material for sequencing was naive CXCR3+ CD8+ T cells from blood. Specified subset: CD45RO-CCR7+CD27+CD95- naive CD8+ T cells expressing CXCR3 (TNR3+). The receptors were gathered from a human donor in good health. Some clones in this sample may be carry-over from other donors' samples.

This rearrangement joins TRBV10-3 to TRBJ1-2; the D call from TCRdb, TRBD1, cannot be confirmed without DNA. Looked up from germline, CDR1 is ENHRY and CDR2 is SYGVKD. This CDR3 spans 18 amino acids. CDR3 loop: CAISESSILGPLDYGYTF.

The chain uses TRBV28 and TRBJ2-1. CDR3 size: 11 residues. Germline V gene lookup returns CDR1 MDHEN and CDR2 SYDVKM. The CDR3 loop reads CASRTDNEQFF.

The rearrangement joins TRBV7-6 to TRBJ2-1; TCRdb designates TRBD2, a call that cannot be tested without DNA. The germline V gene has CDR1 SGHVS and CDR2 FNYEAQ. The CDR3 is 17 residues long. The CDR3: CASSLDIAGGSYNEQFF.

This chain uses TRBV11-1 with TRBJ1-1; TCRdb designates TRBD1, a call that cannot be tested without DNA. The CDR3 covers 16 residues. Per the germline V gene, CDR1 is SGHAT and CDR2 is FQDESV (reference sequence). Here the CDR3 reads CASSKLSGTWNAEAFF.

The gene calls are TRBV28 and TRBJ1-6. The CDR3 is made up of 12 amino acids. Germline CDR1 reads MDHEN; CDR2 reads SYDVKM. The CDR3 spells CASSLAGSPLHF.

The genes are TRBV5-1 and TRBJ2-7; as DNA is missing, the TRBD1 call by TCRdb cannot be tested. Germline lookup yields CDR1 SGHRS and CDR2 YFSETQ. The length of the CDR3 is 15 residues. This chain's CDR3 is CASSLTPGSPYEQYF. Combining the CDR3 with reference TRBV5-1 and TRBJ2-7 gives the whole variable domain KAGVTQTPRYLIKTRGQQVTLSCSPISGHRSVSWYQQTPGQGLQFLFEYFSETQRNKGNFPGRFSGRQFSNSRSEMNVSTLELGDSALYLCASSLTPGSPYEQYFGPGTRLTVT.

V and J are TRBV6-2 or TRBV6-3 and TRBJ2-2. The CDR3 is 13 residues long. Germline V CDR1 and CDR2: MNHEY, SVGEGT. CDR3 residues: CASSWTATGELFF.

The rearrangement joins TRBV29-1 to TRBJ2-3; TCRdb's assignment of TRBD1 cannot be checked, as there is no DNA. The CDR3 contains 12 residues. The germline gives CDR1 SQVTM, CDR2 ANQGSEA. CDR3: CSVHPGADTQYF.

The genes are TRBV7-2 and TRBJ2-7. The CDR3 consists of 13 residues. CDR1 is SGHTA and CDR2 is FQGNSA in the germline V gene. This CDR3 reads CATQLGSTYEQYF.

The chain is built from TRBV7-9 and TRBJ1-4. This CDR3 region has 17 residues. Germline V CDR1 and CDR2: SEHNR, FQNEAQ (reference sequence). The CDR3 here is CASSLGHLRATNEKLFF. Variable domain in full (rest from reference TRBV7-9 and TRBJ1-4): DTGVSQNPRHKITKRGQNVTFRCDPISEHNRLYWYRQTLGQGPEFLTYFQNEAQLEKSRLLSDRFSAERPKGSFSTLEIQRTEQGDSAMYLCASSLGHLRATNEKLFFGSGTQLSVL.

The J gene is TRBJ2-2, the V gene TRBV21-1; as DNA is missing, the TRBD2 call by TCRdb cannot be tested. TRBV21-1 is classified as a pseudogene. CDR3 size: 17 residues. CDR3 protein: CASSKSEDPLRAGELFF.

The CDR3 reads CASSESTGREFVYTEAFF. The J gene is TRBJ1-1, the V gene TRBV10-1; TCRdb calls TRBD1, which cannot be checked without DNA. CDR1 and CDR2 from the germline V gene are WNHNN and SYGVQD (reference sequence). The length of the CDR3 is 18 residues.

This chain uses TRBV12-3 or TRBV12-4 with TRBJ1-2; the D call of TRBD1 rests on TCRdb alone, since no DNA is present to check it. The CDR3 is 13 amino acids. The CDR3 sequence: CASSPKGWGGYTF.

This sequence joins TRBV20-1 and TRBJ2-3. The germline CDR1 and CDR2 sequences are DFQATT and SNEGSKA (reference sequence). The CDR3 is 12 residues long. The CDR3 here is CSARDFRDTQYF.

This chain links TRBV29-1 with TRBJ1-1; TCRdb's D gene call, TRBD1, goes unchecked for lack of DNA. Germline V gene data show CDR1 as SQVTM and CDR2 as ANQGSEA. The CDR3 covers 12 residues. The CDR3 region is CSVVEGSTEAFF.

The chain combines TRBV28 with TRBJ2-7; TCRdb designates TRBD1, a call that cannot be tested without DNA. Germline V CDR1 and CDR2: MDHEN, SYDVKM. The CDR3 covers 14 residues. The CDR3 sequence is CASSWQGLSYEQYF.

The V gene is TRBV2, the J gene TRBJ2-1; with no DNA, the TCRdb D assignment of TRBD2 cannot be verified. This CDR3 has 16 amino acids. CDR1 and CDR2 from the germline V gene are SNHLY and FYNNEI. CDR3 sequence reads: CASSEILAGVGNEQFF.

V usage is TRBV4-1 and J usage is TRBJ1-5; TCRdb selects TRBD1, and the lack of DNA leaves this call unchecked. Germline V gives CDR1 MGHRA, CDR2 YSYEKL. The CDR3 loop spans 17 amino acids. The chain's CDR3 is CASSQVLKPGRRQPQHF.

V is TRBV2 and J is TRBJ1-2. CDR1 SNHLY and CDR2 FYNNEI come from the germline V gene. The CDR3 runs to 13 residues. The CDR3 reads CASSDGGDYGYTF.

The chain employs TRBV6-5 and TRBJ1-1. CDR1 and CDR2 from the germline V gene are MNHEY and SVGAGI. This CDR3 is built from 15 residues. The CDR3 loop reads CASSYGTYMNTEAFF.

J is TRBJ2-3 and V is TRBV28. Per germline, CDR1 MDHEN and CDR2 SYDVKM. This CDR3 has 13 residues. The CDR3 reads CASSLLATDTQYF.

This rearrangement joins TRBV6-5 to TRBJ2-2; TCRdb's assignment of TRBD2 cannot be checked, as there is no DNA. The CDR3 contains 14 residues. From germline, CDR1 is MNHEY and CDR2 SVGAGI. The CDR3 region is CASSYLAATGELFF.

This rearrangement joins TRBV12-3 or TRBV12-4 to TRBJ2-1; TCRdb's assignment of TRBD1 cannot be checked, as there is no DNA. CDR3 length: 17 residues. CDR3 protein: CASSLGPGAGTYNEQFF.

The chain has TRBV6-2 or TRBV6-3 and TRBJ2-1; checking the TCRdb D call of TRBD1 is not possible without DNA. Germline V CDR1 and CDR2: MNHEY, SVGEGT. CDR3 length: 16 amino acids. CDR3 protein: CASSYLGATSYNEQFF.

The genes are TRBV28 and TRBJ2-1; the TCRdb call, TRBD2, lacks DNA for checking. Germline CDR1 and CDR2: MDHEN and SYDVKM. CDR3 length: 12 residues. The CDR3 protein is CASSPGLVEQFF.

The chain employs TRBV18 and TRBJ2-1; TCRdb indicates TRBD1, and absent DNA this call remains unverified. The CDR3 runs to 12 residues. In germline, CDR1 is KGHSH, CDR2 LQKENI. The CDR3 is CASSVEGAEQFF.

The rearrangement links TRBV29-1 to TRBJ2-1; there is no DNA to check the TCRdb D call of TRBD1. Germline V CDR1 and CDR2: SQVTM, ANQGSEA. This CDR3 contains 13 residues. This chain's CDR3 is CSVDWGSYNEQFF.